The clone carrying this T cell receptor beta chain appeared a few times. The record originates from a study of blood T cell repertoires in COVID-19. The CDR3 is made up of 16 amino acids. The germline CDR1 and CDR2 sequences are SGHVS and FQNEAQ. With 0 bases removed from V and 6 bases from J, the gap between germline ends came to 17 bases. TCRdb's table, derived via immunoSEQ multiplex PCR, lists solely in-frame clones and lacks some. This table has around 300,000 clones, 90% to 95% appearing once. This receptor was identified in a woman aged 30 to 39 with COVID-19, enrolled during active disease. This chain joins TRBV7-8 and TRBJ1-1; the D is unclear. The sample taken for sequencing was peripheral blood. CDR3 DNA: TGTGCCAGCAGCTTAGCTGGAGGCGGAGCGAGCCCTGAAGCTTTCTTT. Protein: CASSLAGGGASPEAFF. The entire variable domain, with the rest obtained from reference TRBV7-8 and TRBJ1-1, is as follows: GAGVSQSPRYKVAKRGQDVALRCDPISGHVSLFWYQQALGQGPEFLTYFQNEAQLDKSGLPSDRFFAERPEGSVSTLKIQRTQQEDSAVYLCASSLAGGGASPEAFFGQGTRLTVV.